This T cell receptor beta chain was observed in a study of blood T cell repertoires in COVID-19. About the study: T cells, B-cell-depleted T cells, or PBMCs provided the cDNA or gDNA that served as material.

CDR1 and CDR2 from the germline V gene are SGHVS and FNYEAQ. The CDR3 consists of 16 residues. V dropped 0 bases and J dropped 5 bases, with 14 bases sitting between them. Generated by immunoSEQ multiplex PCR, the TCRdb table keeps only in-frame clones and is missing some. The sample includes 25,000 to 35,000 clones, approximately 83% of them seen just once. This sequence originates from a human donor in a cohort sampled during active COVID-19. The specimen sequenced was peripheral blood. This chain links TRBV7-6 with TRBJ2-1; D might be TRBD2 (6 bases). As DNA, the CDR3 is TGTGCCAGCAGCTTAGCGATTGGCGGGGCACACAATGAGCAGTTCTTC. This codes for CASSLAIGGAHNEQFF.